The rows below give T cell receptor beta chains drawn from one sample of a study of PD-1 blockade in classical Hodgkin lymphoma. Sequencing used immunoSEQ multiplex PCR; TCRdb keeps in-frame clones, though not all of them. The sample lists around 43,000 clones, just over 90% occurring once. The sequenced sample was peripheral blood mononuclear cells (PBMCs). Receptor source: a human donor with classical Hodgkin lymphoma. The CDR3 runs from the conserved cysteine through the conserved F or W. D genes are given only for firm matches. Only some rows state a clone size, as once, few, many or a class for expanded clones.

TRBJ1-2 TRBV7-2 - - CASSPGTYGYTF TGTGCCAGCAGCCCTGGGACCTATGGCTACACCTTC
TRBJ2-1 TRBV9 - - CASSEGGRGSNEQFF TGTGCCAGCAGCGAGGGAGGCCGGGGATCTAATGAGCAGTTCTTC
TRBJ1-2 TRBV15 - - CATSRDPRPDSGYTF TGTGCCACCAGCAGAGATCCGCGTCCGGACAGTGGCTACACCTTC
TRBJ2-1 TRBV9 TRBD2 - CASSGTGLAGLNSYNEQFF TGTGCCAGCAGCGGGACTGGACTAGCGGGGCTGAACTCCTACAATGAGCAGTTCTTC
TRBJ1-3 TRBV5-1 - - CASSLAGEGGNTIYF TGCGCCAGCAGCTTGGCAGGGGAAGGAGGAAACACCATATATTTT
TRBJ2-1 TRBV10-1 TRBD1 once CASSYGQGPYNEQFF TGCGCCAGCAGCTATGGACAGGGCCCTTACAATGAGCAGTTCTTC
TRBJ1-2 TRBV28 - once CASSPYMGGGYTF TGTGCCAGCAGTCCGTACATGGGTGGCGGCTACACCTTC
TRBJ2-7 TRBV10-1 - - CASRYEQYF TGCGCCAGCAGGTACGAGCAGTACTTC
TRBJ2-7 TRBV5-4 - - CASKGPDYYEQYF TGTGCCAGCAAGGGGCCGGATTACTACGAGCAGTACTTC
TRBJ2-7 TRBV10-3 TRBD2 - CAISAGLGDRNYEQYF TGTGCCATCAGTGCGGGACTAGGGGATCGAAACTACGAGCAGTACTTC
TRBJ1-4 TRBV27 TRBD1 - CASSRLGQGVRYEKLFF TGTGCCAGCAGCCGGTTGGGACAGGGAGTCCGGTATGAAAAACTGTTTTTT
TRBJ1-4 TRBV4-2 - - CASSQIIRQAANEKLFF TGTGCCAGCAGCCAAATTATCCGACAGGCCGCTAATGAAAAACTGTTTTTT
TRBJ2-2 TRBV7-2 TRBD2 - CASSRLAGGPSITGELFF TGTGCCAGCAGCCGACTAGCGGGAGGGCCCTCTATTACCGGGGAGCTGTTTTTT
TRBJ2-7 TRBV5-6 - - CASSLAAGVYEQYF TGTGCCAGCAGCTTGGCGGCAGGGGTCTACGAGCAGTACTTC
TRBJ2-1 TRBV4-1 TRBD2 - CASSSRSSGRNNEQFF TGCGCCAGCAGCTCTCGCTCTAGCGGGAGGAACAATGAGCAGTTCTTC
TRBJ1-2 TRBV2 - - CASREGGQPGYTF TGTGCCAGCCGGGAAGGAGGACAGCCAGGCTACACCTTC
TRBJ2-7 TRBV25-1 - once CASSEQGQGEQYF TGTGCCAGCAGTGAACAGGGCCAGGGCGAGCAGTACTTC
TRBJ2-1 TRBV19 TRBD2 - CASTLGGRADEQFF TGTGCCAGTACCCTGGGGGGGAGGGCCGATGAGCAGTTCTTC
TRBJ1-4 TRBV5-1 - - CASSLGGTNEKLFF TGCGCCAGCAGCCTGGGGGGAACTAATGAAAAACTGTTTTTT
TRBJ2-7 TRBV18 - once CASSPREGTYEQYF TGTGCCAGCTCACCACGAGAGGGTACCTACGAGCAGTACTTC
TRBJ2-1 TRBV23-1 - once CASSPTWGSGGPNEQFF TGCGCCAGCAGTCCTACGTGGGGCTCCGGGGGGCCCAATGAGCAGTTCTTC
TRBJ2-5 TRBV4-2 TRBD2 - CASSQVAGGEETQYF TGTGCCAGCAGCCAAGTGGCGGGAGGGGAAGAGACCCAGTACTTC
TRBJ2-3 TRBV9 - - CASSLSPVGSDTQYF TGTGCCAGCAGCCTCTCCCCTGTGGGCTCGGATACGCAGTATTTT
TRBJ2-2 TRBV6-4 TRBD2 few CASSEGGSTGELFF TGTGCCAGCAGTGAGGGCGGGAGCACCGGGGAGCTGTTTTTT
TRBJ1-1 TRBV2 TRBD1 - CASRGTGGAGEAFF TGTGCCAGCAGAGGGACAGGGGGCGCGGGTGAAGCTTTCTTT
TRBJ1-1 TRBV29-1 - - CSVAGQGGTEAFF TGCAGCGTTGCGGGCCAGGGAGGCACTGAAGCTTTCTTT
TRBJ2-7 TRBV9 - once CASSVDGRRAYEQYF TGTGCCAGCAGCGTAGATGGCCGTAGGGCTTACGAGCAGTACTTC
TRBJ1-1 TRBV30 - - CAWSVKVHEAFF TGTGCCTGGAGTGTGAAGGTTCATGAAGCTTTCTTT
TRBJ1-3 TRBV11-2 TRBD1 - CASSLDLGQGTSGNTIYF TGTGCCAGCAGCTTAGACCTAGGACAGGGTACTTCTGGAAACACCATATATTTT
TRBJ2-1 TRBV10-1 TRBD2 - CASSDGAGGVNEQFF TGCGCCAGCAGTGACGGAGCGGGAGGGGTCAATGAGCAGTTCTTC
TRBJ2-7 TRBV5-1 - - CASTHGAYLNYEQYF TGCGCCAGCACCCACGGGGCATACCTTAACTACGAGCAGTACTTC
TRBJ1-2 TRBV5-1 - - CASSLAANYGYTF TGCGCCAGCAGCTTGGCCGCCAACTATGGCTACACCTTC
TRBJ2-4 TRBV28 - once CASSFPGEGKNIQYF TGTGCCAGCAGTTTCCCGGGGGAAGGGAAAAACATTCAGTACTTC
TRBJ1-4 TRBV29-1 - - CSVVGRLNEKLFF TGCAGCGTTGTAGGCCGGCTTAATGAAAAACTGTTTTTT
TRBJ2-1 TRBV19 TRBD2 - CASSPSRLAGGPSYNEQFF TGTGCCAGTAGTCCCTCCCGACTAGCGGGAGGGCCCAGTTACAATGAGCAGTTCTTC
TRBJ1-4 TRBV18 TRBD1 - CASSSNLRDRAYSNEKLFF TGTGCCAGCTCATCTAATCTACGCGACAGGGCCTACTCTAATGAAAAACTGTTTTTT
TRBJ2-7 TRBV5-1 TRBD1 - CASSGGGTGGEQYF TGCGCCAGCAGTGGGGGCGGGACAGGGGGCGAGCAGTACTTC
TRBJ2-7 TRBV10-2 TRBD2 - CASKGLAGIGEQYF TGCGCCAGCAAGGGACTAGCGGGAATTGGCGAGCAGTACTTC
TRBJ2-5 TRBV15 TRBD2 once CATSRGLAEETQYF TGTGCCACCAGTAGGGGACTAGCGGAAGAGACCCAGTACTTC
TRBJ2-1 TRBV4-1 - - CASSQETGPSYNEQFF TGTGCCAGCAGCCAAGAGACGGGTCCTAGTTACAATGAGCAGTTCTTC
TRBJ1-6 TRBV19 - - CASSTTPNRAGYNSPLHF TGTGCCAGTAGTACCACACCAAACAGGGCCGGCTATAATTCACCCCTCCACTTT
TRBJ2-1 TRBV5-1 - - CASSFSGTHSYNEQFF TGCGCCAGCAGCTTCTCGGGGACTCACTCCTACAATGAGCAGTTCTTC
TRBJ1-5 TRBV10-2 TRBD1 - CASSESHRTGRNQPQHF TGCGCCAGCAGTGAGTCCCACCGGACAGGGCGAAATCAGCCCCAGCATTTT
TRBJ2-7 TRBV4-1 TRBD1 - CASSLLGPGTDSTNYEQYF TGCGCCAGCAGCCTCCTAGGTCCCGGGACAGATAGCACAAACTACGAGCAGTACTTC
TRBJ1-1 TRBV5-1 TRBD1 - CASSAGQVRAAFF TGCGCCAGCAGCGCCGGACAGGTCAGGGCCGCTTTCTTT
TRBJ1-1 TRBV7-9 - - CASSSPTGGGTEAFF TGTGCCAGCAGCTCGCCGACAGGTGGGGGCACTGAAGCTTTCTTT
TRBJ2-2 TRBV19 - - CASTPWAAGRSTGELFF TGTGCCAGTACCCCCTGGGCGGCAGGGAGATCCACCGGGGAGCTGTTTTTT
TRBJ2-6 TRBV28 - - CASSLAGSGANVLTF TGTGCCAGCAGTTTGGCAGGGTCTGGGGCCAACGTCCTGACTTTC
TRBJ2-1 TRBV27 - few CASSSGGGPRYNEQFF TGTGCCAGCAGTTCAGGGGGGGGGCCGAGATACAATGAGCAGTTCTTC
TRBJ2-2 TRBV5-6 TRBD1 - CASSYRDSTGELFF TGTGCCAGCAGCTACCGGGACAGCACCGGGGAGCTGTTTTTT
TRBJ2-3 TRBV2 TRBD2 once CASSERAGAQDTQYF TGTGCCAGCAGTGAAAGAGCGGGAGCGCAAGATACGCAGTATTTT
TRBJ1-5 TRBV10-3 TRBD1 - CATRGGSNQPQHF TGTGCCACCAGGGGGGGTAGCAATCAGCCCCAGCATTTT
TRBJ1-4 TRBV27 TRBD1 - CASSLVRSGTGGYEKLFF TGTGCCAGCAGTTTAGTCCGGTCGGGGACAGGGGGATATGAAAAACTGTTTTTT